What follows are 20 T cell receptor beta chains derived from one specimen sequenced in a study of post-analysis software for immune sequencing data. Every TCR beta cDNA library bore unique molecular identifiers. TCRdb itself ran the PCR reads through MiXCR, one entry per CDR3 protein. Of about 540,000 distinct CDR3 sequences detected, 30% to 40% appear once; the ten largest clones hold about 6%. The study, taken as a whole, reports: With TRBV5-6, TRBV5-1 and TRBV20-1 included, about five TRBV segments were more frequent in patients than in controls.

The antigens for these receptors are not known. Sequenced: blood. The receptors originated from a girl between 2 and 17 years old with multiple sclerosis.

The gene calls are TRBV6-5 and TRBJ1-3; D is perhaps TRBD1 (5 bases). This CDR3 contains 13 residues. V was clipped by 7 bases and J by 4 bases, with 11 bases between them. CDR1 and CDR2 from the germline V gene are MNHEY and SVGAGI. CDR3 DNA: TGTGCCAGCATAGAGGGGCCGGGAAACACCATATATTTT. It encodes CASIEGPGNTIYF.

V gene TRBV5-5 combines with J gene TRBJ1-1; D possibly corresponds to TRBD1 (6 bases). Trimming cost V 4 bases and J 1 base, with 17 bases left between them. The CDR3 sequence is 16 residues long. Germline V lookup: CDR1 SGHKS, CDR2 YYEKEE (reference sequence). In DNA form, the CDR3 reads TGTGCCAGCAGCCAACACCCCGACAGGAGGAACACTGAAGCTTTCTTT. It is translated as CASSQHPDRRNTEAFF.

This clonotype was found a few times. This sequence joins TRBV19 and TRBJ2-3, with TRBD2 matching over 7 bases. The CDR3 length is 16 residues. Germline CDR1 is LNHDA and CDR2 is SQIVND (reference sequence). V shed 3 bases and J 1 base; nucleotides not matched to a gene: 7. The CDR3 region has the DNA TGTGCCAGTAGTATCCAAGCGGGGACGGGCACAGATACGCAGTATTTT. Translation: CASSIQAGTGTDTQYF.

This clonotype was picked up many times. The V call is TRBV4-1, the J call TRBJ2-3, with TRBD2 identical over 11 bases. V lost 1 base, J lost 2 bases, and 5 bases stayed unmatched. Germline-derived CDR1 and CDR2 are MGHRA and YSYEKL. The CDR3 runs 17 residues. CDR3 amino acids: CASSQATSGDSTDTQYF. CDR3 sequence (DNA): TGCGCCAGCAGCCAAGCGACTAGCGGGGACTCCACAGATACGCAGTATTTT.

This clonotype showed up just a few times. CDR3 sequence (DNA): TGTGCCATCAGTGAGTGGGGACAGGAGCCCCAGCATTTT. Translated, it gives CAISEWGQEPQHF. The chain is built from TRBV10-3 and TRBJ1-5; TRBD1 matches at 8 bases. This CDR3 is 13 amino acids long. The V and J ends lost 1 base and 8 bases, in that order; junction bases with no gene match: 1. Germline lookup yields CDR1 ENHRY and CDR2 SYGVKD.

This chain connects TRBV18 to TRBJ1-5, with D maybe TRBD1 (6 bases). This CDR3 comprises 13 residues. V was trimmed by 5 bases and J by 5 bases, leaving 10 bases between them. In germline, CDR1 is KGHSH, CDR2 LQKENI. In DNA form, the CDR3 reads TGTGCCAGCTCAAACAGGGTTTATCAGCCCCAGCATTTT. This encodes CASSNRVYQPQHF.

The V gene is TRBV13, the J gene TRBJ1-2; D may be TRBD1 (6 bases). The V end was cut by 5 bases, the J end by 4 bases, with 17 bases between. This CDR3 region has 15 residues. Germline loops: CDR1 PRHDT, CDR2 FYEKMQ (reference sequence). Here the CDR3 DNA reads TGTGCCAGCAGCCGGGGCGGGACACCTTCCTATGGCTACACCTTC. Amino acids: CASSRGGTPSYGYTF.

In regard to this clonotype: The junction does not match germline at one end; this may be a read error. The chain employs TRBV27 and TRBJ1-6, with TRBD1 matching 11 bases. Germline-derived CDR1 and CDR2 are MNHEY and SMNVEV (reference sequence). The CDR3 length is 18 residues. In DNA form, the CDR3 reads TGTGCCAGCAGCAGGACAGGGGGCGAGGAACTTGACAATTCACTCCTCCACTTT. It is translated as CASSRTGGEELDNSLLHF.

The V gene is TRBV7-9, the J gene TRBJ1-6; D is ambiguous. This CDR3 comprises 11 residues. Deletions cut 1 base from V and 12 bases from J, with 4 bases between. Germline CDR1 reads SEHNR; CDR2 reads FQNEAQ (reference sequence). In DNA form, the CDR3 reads TGTGCCAGCAGCTTAGGAGAACCCCTCCACTTT. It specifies CASSLGEPLHF.

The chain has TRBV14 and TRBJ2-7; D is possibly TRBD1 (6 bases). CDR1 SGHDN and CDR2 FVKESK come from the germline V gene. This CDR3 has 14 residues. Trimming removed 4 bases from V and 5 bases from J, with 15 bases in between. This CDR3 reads CASSPTGQKDEQYF. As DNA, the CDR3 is TGTGCCAGCAGCCCAACAGGACAGAAGGACGAGCAGTACTTC.

In DNA form, the CDR3 reads TGTGCCAGCAGTTACGCGGGAGCCTACAATGAGCAGTTCTTC. This gives the protein CASSYAGAYNEQFF. This chain joins TRBV6-5 and TRBJ2-1, with 7 bases aligning to TRBD2. Germline values: CDR1 MNHEY, CDR2 SVGAGI. Germline trimming cut 2 bases from V and 2 bases from J; bases unmatched to any gene: 0. The CDR3 loop spans 14 amino acids.

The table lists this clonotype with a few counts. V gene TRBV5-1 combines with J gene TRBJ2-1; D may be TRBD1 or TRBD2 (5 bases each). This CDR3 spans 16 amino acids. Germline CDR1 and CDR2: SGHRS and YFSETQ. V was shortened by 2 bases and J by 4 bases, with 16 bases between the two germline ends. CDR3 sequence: CASSLDPGTFYNEQFF. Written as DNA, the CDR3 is TGCGCCAGCAGCTTAGACCCCGGGACCTTTTACAATGAGCAGTTCTTC.

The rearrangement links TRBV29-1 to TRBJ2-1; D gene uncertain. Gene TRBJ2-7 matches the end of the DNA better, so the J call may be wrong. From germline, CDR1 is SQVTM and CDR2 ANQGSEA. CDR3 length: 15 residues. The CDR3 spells CSVEVGDFSYNEQYF. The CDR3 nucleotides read TGCAGCGTTGAAGTTGGGGATTTCTCCTACAATGAGCAGTACTTC.

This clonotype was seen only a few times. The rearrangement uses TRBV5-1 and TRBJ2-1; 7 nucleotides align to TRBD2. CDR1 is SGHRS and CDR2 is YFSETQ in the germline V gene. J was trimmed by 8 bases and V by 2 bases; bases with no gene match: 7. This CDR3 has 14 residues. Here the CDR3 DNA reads TGCGCCAGCAGCTTCCCGGGACGGGAGGATGAGCAGTTCTTC. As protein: CASSFPGREDEQFF. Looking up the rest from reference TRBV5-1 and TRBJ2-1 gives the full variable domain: KAGVTQTPRYLIKTRGQQVTLSCSPISGHRSVSWYQQTPGQGLQFLFEYFSETQRNKGNFPGRFSGRQFSNSRSEMNVSTLELGDSALYLCASSFPGREDEQFFGPGTRLTVL.

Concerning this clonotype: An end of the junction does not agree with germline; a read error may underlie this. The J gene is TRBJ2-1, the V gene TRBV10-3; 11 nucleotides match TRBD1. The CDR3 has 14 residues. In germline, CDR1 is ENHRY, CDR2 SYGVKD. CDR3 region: CPISGDRGNNEQFF. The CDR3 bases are TGTCCCATCAGTGGGGACAGGGGGAACAATGAGCAGTTCTTC.

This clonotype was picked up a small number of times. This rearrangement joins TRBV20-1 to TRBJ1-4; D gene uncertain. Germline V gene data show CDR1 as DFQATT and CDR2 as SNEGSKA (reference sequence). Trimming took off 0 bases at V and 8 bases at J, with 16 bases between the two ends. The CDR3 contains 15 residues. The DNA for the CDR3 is TGCAGTGCTAGAGATCTGGCCGAGCTGTCGGAAAAACTGTTTTTT. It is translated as CSARDLAELSEKLFF.

In nucleotides, the CDR3 is TGTGCCAGCACCTCGGCCTCGTTGAACACTGAAGCTTTCTTT. As protein: CASTSASLNTEAFF. The chain combines TRBV6-4 with TRBJ1-1; D not resolved. The CDR3 has 14 amino acids. The germline V gene has CDR1 MRHNA and CDR2 SNTAGT. V dropped 7 bases and J dropped 0 bases, with 12 bases sitting between them.

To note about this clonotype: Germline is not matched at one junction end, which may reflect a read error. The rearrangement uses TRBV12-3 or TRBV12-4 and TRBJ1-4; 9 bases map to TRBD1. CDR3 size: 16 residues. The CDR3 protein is CASTMTGGATNERLFF. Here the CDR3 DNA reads TGTGCCAGCACCATGACAGGGGGAGCAACTAATGAAAGACTGTTTTTT.

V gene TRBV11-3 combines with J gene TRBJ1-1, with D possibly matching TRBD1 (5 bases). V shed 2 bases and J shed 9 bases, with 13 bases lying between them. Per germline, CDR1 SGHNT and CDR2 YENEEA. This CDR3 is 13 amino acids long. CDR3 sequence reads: CASSLTGGRKAFF. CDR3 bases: TGTGCCAGCAGCTTAACGGGGGGAAGAAAAGCTTTCTTT.

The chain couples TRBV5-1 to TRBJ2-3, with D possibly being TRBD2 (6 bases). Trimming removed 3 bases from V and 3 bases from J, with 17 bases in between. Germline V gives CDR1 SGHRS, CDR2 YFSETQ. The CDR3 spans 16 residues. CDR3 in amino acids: CASSSPFGGETDTQYF. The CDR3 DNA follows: TGCGCCAGCAGCTCGCCCTTTGGCGGGGAGACAGATACGCAGTATTTT.